Below are 22 T cell receptor beta chains sequenced from a single sample in a study of human T cells and chemical hapten exposure. One entry per CDR3 protein results from TCRdb running MiXCR on the RACE reads. The table includes about 84,000 distinct CDR3 sequences, roughly 10% detected once. As to time point: patch test 2, 6 weeks after DPC sensitization. Sample treatment: therapeutic diphenylcyclopropenone sensitization with weekly scalp DPC. The sample in question was whole blood, obtained in connection with sensitization to the hapten diphenylcyclopropenone (DPC). All receptors come from a woman in her 30s with alopecia areata. Some clones in this sample may be carry-over from other donors' samples.

This clonotype showed up many times. V is TRBV27 and J is TRBJ2-2; D is unresolved. The CDR3 has 11 residues. V was cut by 10 bases and J by 8 bases, with 11 bases left in between. CDR1 is MNHEY and CDR2 is SMNVEV in the germline V gene (reference sequence). CDR3 DNA sequence: TGTGCCACTGGGCCGTCTGGGGAGCTGTTTTTT. Translating it yields CATGPSGELFF.

The V and J genes are TRBV29-1 and TRBJ2-7; D remains unclear. V lost 7 bases, J lost 6 bases, and 7 bases lay in between. The CDR3 spans 9 residues. CDR1 SQVTM and CDR2 ANQGSEA come from the germline V gene. The CDR3 nucleotides read TGCAGCGGACGTTCCGAGCAGTACTTC. Translating gives CSGRSEQYF.

This clonotype was counted ten times or more. The chain links TRBV5-6 to TRBJ2-3, with a tentative D call TRBD2 (6 bases). The V end was cut by 4 bases, the J end by 4 bases, with 16 bases between. This CDR3 has 15 residues. In germline, CDR1 is SGHDT, CDR2 YYEEEE. As DNA, the CDR3 is TGTGCCAGCAGCCCGGGAGCAGCATTTGCAGATACGCAGTATTTT. Translation: CASSPGAAFADTQYF. The variable domain in full, with the rest retrieved from reference TRBV5-6 and TRBJ2-3, is DAGVTQSPTHLIKTRGQQVTLRCSPKSGHDTVSWYQQALGQGPQFIFQYYEEEERQRGNFPDRFSGHQFPNYSSELNVNALLLGDSALYLCASSPGAAFADTQYFGPGTRLTVL.

The count of this clonotype is one. This chain joins TRBV18 and TRBJ1-5, with 9 positions matching TRBD1. V trimming: 5 bases; J trimming: 1 base; junction bases outside the gene matches: 6. Germline CDR1 reads KGHSH; CDR2 reads LQKENI. CDR3 length equals 16 residues. Here the CDR3 DNA reads TGTGCCAGCTCATCCGGACAGGGGTACAGCAATCAGCCCCAGCATTTT. Its translation is CASSSGQGYSNQPQHF.

This clonotype was seen ten or more times. This chain links TRBV12-2 with TRBJ1-2; the table names TRBD1, a call not compared with the DNA. TRBV12-2 is a pseudogene. This CDR3 is 18 amino acids long. CDR3 loop: CASRLVAVKTDTNYGYTF. The CDR3 bases are TGTGCAAGTCGCTTAGTCGCAGTTAAGACAGACACTAACTATGGCTACACCTTC.

This clonotype was observed many times. The chain combines TRBV6-5 with TRBJ2-7; TRBD1 aligns across 9 bases. In germline, CDR1 is MNHEY, CDR2 SVGAGI. The CDR3 consists of 15 residues. After removal of 0 bases from V and 2 bases from J, the junction contained 2 bases not matched to a gene. CDR3 sequence reads: CASSYSGQGTYEQYF. The DNA for the CDR3 is TGTGCCAGCAGTTACTCGGGACAGGGTACCTACGAGCAGTACTTC.

V usage is TRBV7-2 and J usage is TRBJ1-5, with D hard to call. Germline V gene lookup returns CDR1 SGHTA and CDR2 FQGNSA. The ends were cut back, 0 bases at V and 4 bases at J, with 7 bases in the middle. The CDR3 is 14 amino acids. This CDR3 is CASSLAGRNQPQHF. The CDR3 coding sequence is TGTGCCAGCAGCTTAGCCGGCAGAAATCAGCCCCAGCATTTT.

This clonotype was detected only a few times. V gene TRBV20-1 combines with J gene TRBJ2-7; D remains ambiguous. V shed 3 bases and J shed 3 bases, with 12 bases lying between them. The germline V gene encodes CDR1 DFQATT and CDR2 SNEGSKA (reference sequence). The CDR3 has 13 amino acids. DNA of the CDR3: TGCAGTGCTAGTGCCAGCGCACGCTACGAGCAGTACTTC. It yields the protein CSASASARYEQYF.

J is TRBJ2-1 and V is TRBV15; 9 positions match TRBD2. The CDR3 sequence is 17 residues long. The ends lost 1 base at V and 0 bases at J; junction bases unmatched: 4. Per the germline V gene, CDR1 is LNHNV and CDR2 is YYDKDF (reference sequence). Here the CDR3 reads CATSRGSGGFSYNEQFF. The CDR3 DNA reads TGTGCCACCAGCAGAGGCAGCGGGGGGTTCTCCTACAATGAGCAGTTCTTC.

This clonotype is medium-sized (0.01 to 0.1%). The rearrangement links TRBV13 to TRBJ1-5; a weak D match, TRBD1 (6 bases). Germline V gene lookup returns CDR1 PRHDT and CDR2 FYEKMQ (reference sequence). Trimming left V 5 bases short and J 7 bases short, with 18 bases between. This CDR3 has 15 amino acids. The CDR3 nucleotides read TGTGCCAGCAGCCAAGGGCGGGGGCTGGGGCAGCCCCAGCATTTT. Protein: CASSQGRGLGQPQHF.

This clonotype was detected many times. The rearrangement joins TRBV5-4 to TRBJ2-1; TRBD2 matches 9 bases. Germline V gives CDR1 SGHNT, CDR2 YYREEE (reference sequence). The junction had 9 bases not matched to a gene; V was cut back by 0 bases and J by 5 bases. The CDR3 has 17 amino acids. The CDR3, as DNA: TGTGCCAGCAGCTTGGGCGGGAGGGCGAAAAAAAACAATGAGCAGTTCTTC. This translates into CASSLGGRAKKNNEQFF.

This clonotype was counted a few times. The chain couples TRBV3-1 to TRBJ2-3, with TRBD2 matching 14 bases. Trimming removed 0 bases from V and 3 bases from J; junction bases left unmatched: 2. The length of the CDR3 is 17 residues. The germline V gene encodes CDR1 LGHDT and CDR2 YNNKEL (reference sequence). CDR3 region: CASSQDRLAGGTDTQYF. The DNA of the CDR3 is TGTGCCAGCAGCCAAGATCGACTAGCGGGAGGGACAGATACGCAGTATTTT.

Ten or more counts support this clonotype. This chain joins TRBV9 and TRBJ1-4; TRBD1 matches at 9 bases. J lost 2 bases, V lost 6 bases, and 8 bases had no gene match. The CDR3 extends over 16 amino acids. Germline V lookup: CDR1 SGDLS, CDR2 YYNGEE. The CDR3 sequence is CASTARDRATNEKLFF. CDR3 in DNA: TGTGCCAGCACGGCCCGGGACAGGGCTACTAATGAAAAACTGTTTTTT. Full variable domain (missing parts from reference TRBV9 and TRBJ1-4): DSGVTQTPKHLITATGQRVTLRCSPRSGDLSVYWYQQSLDQGLQFLIQYYNGEERAKGNILERFSAQQFPDLHSELNLSSLELGDSALYFCASTARDRATNEKLFFGSGTQLSVL.

This clonotype showed up many times. This chain connects TRBV7-7 to TRBJ1-3; D gene unclear. The V end lost 10 bases, the J end lost 3 bases, and 7 bases lay between the germline ends. Germline loops: CDR1 SSHAT, CDR2 FNYEAQ (reference sequence). The length of the CDR3 is 11 residues. The CDR3 DNA reads as TGTGCCATTTCGGTTGGAAACACCATATATTTT. This gives the protein CAISVGNTIYF. Full variable domain (outside the CDR3, taken from reference TRBV7-7 and TRBJ1-3): GAGVSQSPRYKVTKRGQDVTLRCDPISSHATLYWYQQALGQGPEFLTYFNYEAQPDKSGLPSDRFSAERPEGSISTLTIQRTEQRDSAMYRCAISVGNTIYFGEGSWLTVV.

This clonotype was seen at least ten times. The genes are TRBV4-2 and TRBJ1-1, with 11 bases lining up with TRBD1. Trimming at V came to 6 bases and at J to 1 base, leaving 10 bases not matched to a gene. This CDR3 contains 17 residues. Germline V lookup: CDR1 LGHNA, CDR2 YNFKEQ. Here the CDR3 DNA reads TGTGCCAGCAGTCTTGCCGGACAGGGGGCGGGGAACACTGAAGCTTTCTTT. Its protein product is CASSLAGQGAGNTEAFF.

This clonotype was found many times. This chain joins TRBV12-3 or TRBV12-4 and TRBJ1-1, with D perhaps matching TRBD1 (5 bases). CDR3 length: 14 residues. Trimming shortened V by 1 base and J by 1 base, and 7 bases separated the two germline ends. The CDR3 DNA sequence: TGTGCCAGCAGTTTAGAGGGGAAGAACACTGAAGCTTTCTTT. This translates into CASSLEGKNTEAFF.

This clonotype came up many times. This chain uses TRBV6-4 with TRBJ1-5; TRBD1 might be the D (6 bases). V was cut by 6 bases and J by 2 bases, with 11 bases left in between. Germline V gene sequence: CDR1 MRHNA, CDR2 SNTAGT. The length of the CDR3 is 14 residues. CDR3 in DNA: TGTGCCAGCAGCGCAGAGGGGGGCAATCAGCCCCAGCATTTT. Translation: CASSAEGGNQPQHF.

This clonotype has ten or more counts. The chain recombines TRBV7-2 with TRBJ2-3; 11 positions agree with TRBD2. Per the germline V gene, CDR1 is SGHTA and CDR2 is FQGNSA. This CDR3 comprises 15 residues. V lost 5 bases to trimming and J lost 1 base; unmatched junction nucleotides: 2. CDR3 loop: CASSLLAGGTDTQYF. The DNA for the CDR3 is TGTGCCAGCAGCCTACTAGCGGGAGGCACAGATACGCAGTATTTT.

In its sample, this clonotype was seen many times. CDR3: CASSRGRTVQETQYF. CDR3 in DNA: TGTGCCAGCAGCCGCGGTCGGACGGTCCAAGAGACCCAGTACTTC. This rearrangement joins TRBV6-6 to TRBJ2-5; D is unclear. This CDR3 is built from 15 residues. Trimming took off 6 bases at V and 1 base at J, with 15 bases between the two ends. Germline lookup yields CDR1 MNHNY and CDR2 SVGAGI (reference sequence).

In this sample, this clonotype turned up many times. The V call is TRBV29-1, the J call TRBJ2-2; weak D call: TRBD1 (5 bases). The CDR3 contains 12 residues. Trimming shortened V by 6 bases and J by 4 bases, and 9 bases separated the two germline ends. Germline assignment: CDR1 SQVTM and CDR2 ANQGSEA. In nucleotides, the CDR3 is TGCAGCGTGGGGCGGTCCACCGGGGAGCTGTTTTTT. This encodes CSVGRSTGELFF.

As for this clonotype: Possible read error: a much larger clone is one base away. The chain links TRBV5-1 to TRBJ2-3; a weak D match, TRBD1 (5 bases). Trimming removed 4 bases from V and 5 bases from J, with 17 bases in between. CDR1 is SGHRS, CDR2 YFSETQ, per germline. The CDR3 totals 15 residues. CDR3 nucleotide sequence: TGCGCCAGCAGCCCAGCAGGGTTGCCCCGAGATACGCAGTATTTT. Translating it yields CASSPAGLPRDTQYF.

This clonotype was seen ten or more times. The V gene is TRBV10-1, the J gene TRBJ2-7, with 7 bases matching TRBD1. The CDR3 covers 14 residues. V was pared by 6 bases and J by 2 bases, with 7 bases of the junction left unmatched. CDR1 is WNHNN, CDR2 SYGVQD, per germline (reference sequence). The DNA of the CDR3 is TGCGCCAGCAGGTCCGGGACAGTCGCCTACGAGCAGTACTTC. Translation gives CASRSGTVAYEQYF.